Listed below are T cell receptor beta chains from one sample, sequenced in a study of a mutant IDH1 vaccine in newly diagnosed glioma. Sequenced by immunoSEQ multiplex PCR; TCRdb stores in-frame clones only, minus some. Here the sample spans about 28,000 clones, about four fifths being singletons. No antigens are known for them. Sample: PBMCs, taken from a glioma patient whose treatment included an IDH1 peptide vaccine. The receptors shown here come from a woman aged 25 to 39 with glioma. Each CDR3 is given with its conserved first and last residue.

J gene: TRBJ2-7; V gene: TRBV7-2; CDR3 protein: CASSLPRAGGFYEQYF
J gene: TRBJ2-7; V gene: TRBV25-1; CDR3 protein: CASTTGLYEQYF
J gene: TRBJ1-5; V gene: TRBV4-1; CDR3 protein: CASSRFTGEGNQPQHF
J gene: TRBJ2-7; V gene: TRBV5-3; CDR3 protein: CARSPRLVTYEQYF
J gene: TRBJ2-3; V gene: TRBV6-5; CDR3 protein: CASRPTGGTDTQYF
J gene: TRBJ1-2; V gene: TRBV19; CDR3 protein: CASWKVGREDYGYTF
J gene: TRBJ2-5; V gene: TRBV19; CDR3 protein: CASSIEDGSKTQYF
J gene: TRBJ1-1; V gene: TRBV5-4; CDR3 protein: CASSFGRKNTEAFF
J gene: TRBJ2-3; V gene: TRBV19; CDR3 protein: CASSITPSATQYF
J gene: TRBJ1-5; V gene: TRBV10-3; CDR3 protein: CAISETETQPQHF
J gene: TRBJ1-4; V gene: TRBV25-1; CDR3 protein: CASSAVGEKKLFF
J gene: TRBJ1-1; V gene: TRBV5-1; CDR3 protein: CASQPMHQAGEAFF
J gene: TRBJ2-3; V gene: TRBV7-9; CDR3 protein: CASSFLDGSLSTDTQYF
J gene: TRBJ1-5; V gene: TRBV6-1; CDR3 protein: CASSDRAVGNQPQHF
J gene: TRBJ1-1; V gene: TRBV29-1; CDR3 protein: CSVLKGGLEAFF